This T cell receptor beta chain was sequenced during a study of CD8+CD57+ T cells in acquired aplastic anemia. Researchers used genomic DNA as the template to profile TCR beta VDJ and CDR3. TCRdb re-derived calls from the reads in MiXCR, one entry per CDR3 protein. The repertoire holds 400,000 to 600,000 distinct CDR3 sequences, roughly a third seen once, with around 0.82% in the top ten. Sequenced patients had shown CD8+CD57+ cell expansion by flow cytometry. V lost 4 bases to trimming and J lost 8 bases, with 12 bases between them. The CDR3 spans 12 residues. From germline, CDR1 is MNHNS and CDR2 SASEGT.

V and J are TRBV6-1 and TRBJ2-7; D ambiguous. Sequencing input: sorted CD4+, CD8+, or CD8+CD57+ T cells (not recorded which) from PBMCs. The sequence came from a human donor with aplastic anemia. This chain's CDR3 is CASSGVPFQQYF. CDR3 DNA sequence: TGTGCCAGCAGTGGGGTACCCTTCCAGCAGTACTTC.